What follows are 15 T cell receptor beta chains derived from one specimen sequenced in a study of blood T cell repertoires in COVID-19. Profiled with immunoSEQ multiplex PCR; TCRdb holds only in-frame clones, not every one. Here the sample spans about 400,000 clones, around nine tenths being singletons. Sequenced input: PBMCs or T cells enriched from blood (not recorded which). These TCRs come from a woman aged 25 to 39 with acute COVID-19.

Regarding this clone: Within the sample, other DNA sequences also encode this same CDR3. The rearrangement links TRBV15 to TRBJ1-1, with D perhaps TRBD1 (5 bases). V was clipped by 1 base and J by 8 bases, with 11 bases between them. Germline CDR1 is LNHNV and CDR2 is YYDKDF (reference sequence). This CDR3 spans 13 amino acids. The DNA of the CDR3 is TGTGCCACCAGCAGAGGTGGGGGGACCGAAGCTTTCTTT. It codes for CATSRGGGTEAFF.

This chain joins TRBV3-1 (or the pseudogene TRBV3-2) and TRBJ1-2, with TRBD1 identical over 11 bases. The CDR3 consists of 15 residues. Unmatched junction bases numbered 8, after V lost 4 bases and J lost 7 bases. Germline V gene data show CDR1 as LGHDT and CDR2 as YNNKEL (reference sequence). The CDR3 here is CASSLGAGQGAGYTF. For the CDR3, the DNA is TGTGCCAGCAGCCTGGGGGCTGGACAGGGGGCTGGCTACACCTTC.

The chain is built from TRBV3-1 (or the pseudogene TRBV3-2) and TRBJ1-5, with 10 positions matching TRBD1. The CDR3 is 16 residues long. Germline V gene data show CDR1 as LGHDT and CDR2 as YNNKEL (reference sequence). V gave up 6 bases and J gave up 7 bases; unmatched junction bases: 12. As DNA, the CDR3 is TGTGCCAGCAGTTACTCCGGGACAGGGGCTGGGCAGCCCCAGCATTTT. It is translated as CASSYSGTGAGQPQHF.

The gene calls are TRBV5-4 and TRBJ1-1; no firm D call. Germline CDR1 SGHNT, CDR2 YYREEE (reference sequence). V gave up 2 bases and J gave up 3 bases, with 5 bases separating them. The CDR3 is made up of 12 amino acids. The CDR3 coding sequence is TGTGCCAGCAGCTTCGGGGACACTGAAGCTTTCTTT. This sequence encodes CASSFGDTEAFF.

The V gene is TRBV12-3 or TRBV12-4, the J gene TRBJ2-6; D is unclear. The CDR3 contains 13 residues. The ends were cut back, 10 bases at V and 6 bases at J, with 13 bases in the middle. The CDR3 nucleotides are TGTGCCACGCCGCGGCCCCAGGCCAACGTCCTGACTTTC. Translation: CATPRPQANVLTF.

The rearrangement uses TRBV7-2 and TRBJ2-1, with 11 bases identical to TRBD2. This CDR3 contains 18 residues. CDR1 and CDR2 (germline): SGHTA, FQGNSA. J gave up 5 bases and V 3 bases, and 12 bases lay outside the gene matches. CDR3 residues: CASSFSRTPSGGNNEQFF. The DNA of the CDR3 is TGTGCCAGCAGCTTTAGCCGTACCCCTAGCGGGGGGAACAATGAGCAGTTCTTC.

Here the CDR3 DNA reads TGTGCCAGCAAACAGGGGTACACCGGGGAGCTGTTTTTT. It specifies CASKQGYTGELFF. The chain carries TRBV6-6 and TRBJ2-2, with 7 nucleotides matching TRBD1. Germline CDR1 MNHNY, CDR2 SVGAGI (reference sequence). CDR3 length: 13 residues. Losses at the gene ends were 7 bases for V and 3 bases for J; bases not matched to a gene: 2.

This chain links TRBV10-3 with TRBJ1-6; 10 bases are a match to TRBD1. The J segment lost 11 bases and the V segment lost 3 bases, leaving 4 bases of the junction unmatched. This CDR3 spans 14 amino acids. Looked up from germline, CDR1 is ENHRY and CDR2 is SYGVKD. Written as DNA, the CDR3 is TGTGCCATCAGTGACGGGACAGGGGCTGCACCCCTCCACTTT. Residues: CAISDGTGAAPLHF.

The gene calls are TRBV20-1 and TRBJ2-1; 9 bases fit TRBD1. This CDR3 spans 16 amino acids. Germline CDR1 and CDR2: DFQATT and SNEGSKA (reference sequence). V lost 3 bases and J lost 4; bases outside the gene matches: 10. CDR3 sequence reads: CSASLIGTGKYNEQFF. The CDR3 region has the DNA TGCAGTGCTAGTTTAATCGGGACAGGGAAGTACAATGAGCAGTTCTTC.

The CDR3 sequence is CASRPDRTSNQPQHF. The DNA of the CDR3 is TGTGCCAGCAGACCCGACAGGACTAGCAATCAGCCCCAGCATTTT. The chain carries TRBV6-5 and TRBJ1-5; D may be TRBD1 (6 bases). Trimming took off 6 bases at V and 0 bases at J, with 12 bases between the two ends. The CDR3 runs 15 residues. Germline values: CDR1 MNHEY, CDR2 SVGAGI.

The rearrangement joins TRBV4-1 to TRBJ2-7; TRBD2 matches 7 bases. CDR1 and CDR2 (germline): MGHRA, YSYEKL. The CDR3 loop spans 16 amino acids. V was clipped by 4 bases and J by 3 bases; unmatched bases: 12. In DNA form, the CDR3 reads TGCGCCAGCAGCCCACGTGCGGGGGTAATGGACTACGAGCAGTACTTC. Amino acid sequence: CASSPRAGVMDYEQYF.

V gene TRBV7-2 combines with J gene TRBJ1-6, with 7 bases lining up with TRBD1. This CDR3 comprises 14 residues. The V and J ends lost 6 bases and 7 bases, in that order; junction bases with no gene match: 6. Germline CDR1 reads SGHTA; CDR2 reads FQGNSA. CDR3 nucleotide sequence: TGTGCCAGCAGTCGCCCGGGACAGAATTCACCCCTCCACTTT. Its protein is CASSRPGQNSPLHF.

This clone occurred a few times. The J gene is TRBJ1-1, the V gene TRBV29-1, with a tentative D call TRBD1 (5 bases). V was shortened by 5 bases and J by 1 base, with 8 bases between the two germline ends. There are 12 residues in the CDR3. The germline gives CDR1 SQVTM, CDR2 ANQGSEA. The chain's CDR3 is CSVPGPNTEAFF. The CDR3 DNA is TGCAGCGTTCCAGGGCCGAACACTGAAGCTTTCTTT.

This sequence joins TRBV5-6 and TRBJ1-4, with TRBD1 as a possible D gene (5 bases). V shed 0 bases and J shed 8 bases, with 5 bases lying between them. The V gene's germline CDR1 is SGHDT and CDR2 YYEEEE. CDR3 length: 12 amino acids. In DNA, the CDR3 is TGTGCCAGCAGCTTGGGACAGGAAAAACTGTTTTTT. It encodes CASSLGQEKLFF.

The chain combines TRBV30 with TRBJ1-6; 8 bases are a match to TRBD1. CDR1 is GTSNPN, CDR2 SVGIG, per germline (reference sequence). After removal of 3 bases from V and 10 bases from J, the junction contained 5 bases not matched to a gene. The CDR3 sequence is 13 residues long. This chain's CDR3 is CAWSSGQGSPLHF. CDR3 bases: TGTGCCTGGAGCTCTGGACAGGGATCACCCCTCCACTTT.